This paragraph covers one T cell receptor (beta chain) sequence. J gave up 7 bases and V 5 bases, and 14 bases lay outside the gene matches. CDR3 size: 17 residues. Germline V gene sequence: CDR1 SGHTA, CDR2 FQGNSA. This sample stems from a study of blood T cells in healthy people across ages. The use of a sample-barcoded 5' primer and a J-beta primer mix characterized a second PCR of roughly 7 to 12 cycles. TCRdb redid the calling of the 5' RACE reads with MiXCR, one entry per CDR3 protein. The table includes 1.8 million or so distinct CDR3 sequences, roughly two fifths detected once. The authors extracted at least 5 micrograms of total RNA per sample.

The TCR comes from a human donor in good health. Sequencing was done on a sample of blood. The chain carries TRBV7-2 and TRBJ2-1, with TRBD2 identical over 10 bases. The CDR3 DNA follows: TGTGCCAGCAGCCCCCCGGGAGGGACTAGCGTCGTGAATGAGCAGTTCTTC. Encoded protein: CASSPPGGTSVVNEQFF.